The present T cell receptor beta chain was sequenced within a study of shared clonotypes between healthy human individuals. Running of the assay took place at deep level. In the source study's methods: In the immunoSEQ data, sequences were junction-only and lacked quality scores, so filtering differed. The data were produced by immunoSEQ multiplex PCR, yet TCRdb's version contains in-frame clones alone and is incomplete. V and J calls and clone size follow that table, whereas D and trimming were derived from the DNA. The sample gives over 2,000,000 clones, just under 95% of which show up once; approximately 1.7% is in the top ten. Trimming cost V 4 bases and J 2 bases; bases outside gene matches: 8. Germline CDR1 reads SGHRS; CDR2 reads YFSETQ. CDR3 length equals 17 residues. As defined, naive CD8 cells were CD45RO-negative and positively selected for CCR7, with terminally differentiated effector memory CD45RA+ cells excluded.

The sequenced material came from naive CD8+ T cells from PBMCs. The chain employs TRBV5-1 and TRBJ1-4; 10 bases map to TRBD1. This clonotype was obtained from a man aged 18 to 29 in good health. Some clones in this sample may be carry-over from other donors' samples. The CDR3 coding sequence is TGCGCCAGCAGCCTGACAGGGGGCTATGGGACTAATGAAAAACTGTTTTTT. Amino acids: CASSLTGGYGTNEKLFF.